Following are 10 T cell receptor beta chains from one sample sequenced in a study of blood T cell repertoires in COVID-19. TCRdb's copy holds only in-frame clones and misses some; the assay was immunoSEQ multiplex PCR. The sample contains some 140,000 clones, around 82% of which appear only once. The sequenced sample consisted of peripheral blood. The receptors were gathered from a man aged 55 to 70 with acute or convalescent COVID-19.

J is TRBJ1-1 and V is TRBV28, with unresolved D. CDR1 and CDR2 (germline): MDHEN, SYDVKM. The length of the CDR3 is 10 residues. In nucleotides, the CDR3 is TGTCAGAGGATGAACACTGAAGCTTTCTTT. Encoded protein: CQRMNTEAFF.

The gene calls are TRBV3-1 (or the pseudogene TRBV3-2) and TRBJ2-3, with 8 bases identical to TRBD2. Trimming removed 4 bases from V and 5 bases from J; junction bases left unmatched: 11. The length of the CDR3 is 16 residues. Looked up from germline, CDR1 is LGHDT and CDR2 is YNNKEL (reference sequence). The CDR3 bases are TGTGCCAGCAGCCTAACGGGGGGGGAAATAAGAGATACGCAGTATTTT. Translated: CASSLTGGEIRDTQYF.

For the CDR3, the DNA is TGTGCCAGCAGTGAATCTGGCGGGGGGGCCTCGCAGTTCTTC. Translated, it gives CASSESGGGASQFF. The chain recombines TRBV2 with TRBJ2-1, with TRBD2 identical over 9 bases. Trimming removed 2 bases from V and 12 bases from J; junction bases left unmatched: 8. The germline CDR1 and CDR2 sequences are SNHLY and FYNNEI. This CDR3 comprises 14 residues.

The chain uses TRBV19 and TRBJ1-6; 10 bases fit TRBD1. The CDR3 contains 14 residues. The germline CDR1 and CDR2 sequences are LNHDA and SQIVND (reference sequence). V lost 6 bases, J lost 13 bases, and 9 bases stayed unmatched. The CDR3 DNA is TGTGCCAGTAGCGGGACAGGGGCACGGCTGCCCCTCCACTTT. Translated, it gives CASSGTGARLPLHF. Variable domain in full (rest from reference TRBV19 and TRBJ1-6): DGGITQSPKYLFRKEGQNVTLSCEQNLNHDAMYWYRQDPGQGLRLIYYSQIVNDFQKGDIAEGYSVSREKKESFPLTVTSAQKNPTAFYLCASSGTGARLPLHFGNGTRLTVT.

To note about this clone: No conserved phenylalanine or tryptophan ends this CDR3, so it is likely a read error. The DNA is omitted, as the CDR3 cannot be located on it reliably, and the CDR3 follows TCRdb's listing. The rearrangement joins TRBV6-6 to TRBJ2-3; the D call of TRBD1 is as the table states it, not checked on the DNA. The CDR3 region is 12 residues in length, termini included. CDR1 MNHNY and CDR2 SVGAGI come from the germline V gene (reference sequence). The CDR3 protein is CASSHPGQGPWI.

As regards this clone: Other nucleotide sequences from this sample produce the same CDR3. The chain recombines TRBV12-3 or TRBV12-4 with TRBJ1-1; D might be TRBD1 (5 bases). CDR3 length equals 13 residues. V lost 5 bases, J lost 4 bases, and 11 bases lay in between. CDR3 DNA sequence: TGTGCCAGCAGTCTGGGGGGGGGCACTGAAGCTTTCTTT. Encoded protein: CASSLGGGTEAFF.

CDR3 sequence: CASSLAGERINEQFF. The CDR3 nucleotides are TGCGCCAGCAGCTTAGCCGGCGAGAGGATCAATGAGCAGTTCTTC. The chain joins TRBV5-1 to TRBJ2-1; D not resolved. Germline V gives CDR1 SGHRS, CDR2 YFSETQ. Trimming cost V 2 bases and J 6 bases, with 15 bases left between them. This CDR3 has 15 residues.

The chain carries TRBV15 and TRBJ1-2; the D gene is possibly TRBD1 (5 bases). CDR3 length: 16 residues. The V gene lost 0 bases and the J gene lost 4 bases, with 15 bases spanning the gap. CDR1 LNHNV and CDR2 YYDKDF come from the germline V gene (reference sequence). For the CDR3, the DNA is TGTGCCACCAGCAGAGATCGGAGGGGTAACGTCTATGGCTACACCTTC. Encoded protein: CATSRDRRGNVYGYTF. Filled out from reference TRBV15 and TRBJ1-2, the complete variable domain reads DAMVIQNPRYQVTQFGKPVTLSCSQTLNHNVMYWYQQKSSQAPKLLFHYYDKDFNNEADTPDNFQSRRPNTSFCFLDIRSPGLGDTAMYLCATSRDRRGNVYGYTFGSGTRLTVV.

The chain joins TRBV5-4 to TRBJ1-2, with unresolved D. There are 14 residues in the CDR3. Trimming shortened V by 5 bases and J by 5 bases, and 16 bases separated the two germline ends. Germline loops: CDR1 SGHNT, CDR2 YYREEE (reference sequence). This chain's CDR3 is CASSSPRGDYGYTF. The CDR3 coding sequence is TGTGCCAGCAGTTCCCCCCGGGGTGATTATGGCTACACCTTC. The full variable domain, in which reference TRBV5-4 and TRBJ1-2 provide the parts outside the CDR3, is ETGVTQSPTHLIKTRGQQVTLRCSSQSGHNTVSWYQQALGQGPQFIFQYYREEENGRGNFPPRFSGLQFPNYSSELNVNALELDDSALYLCASSSPRGDYGYTFGSGTRLTVV.

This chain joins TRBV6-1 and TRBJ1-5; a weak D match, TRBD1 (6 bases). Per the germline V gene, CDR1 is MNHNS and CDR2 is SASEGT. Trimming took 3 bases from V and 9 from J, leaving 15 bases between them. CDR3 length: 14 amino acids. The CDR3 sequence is CASSEGAVVTPQHF. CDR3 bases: TGTGCCAGCAGTGAGGGGGCTGTAGTGACGCCCCAGCATTTT.